Here is one T cell receptor (beta chain) with its context. Per the authors' pipeline: Reference gene primer amplification in the assay estimated nucleated cell counts. TCRdb keeps only in-frame clones here, not all; method: immunoSEQ multiplex PCR. That table supplies the V and J calls and clone size; D and trimming were determined from the DNA. The data contain 310,000 or so clones, roughly 87% of them singletons. This sample was taken from a study of blood T cell repertoires in COVID-19. Study at large: Samples of COVID-19 (acute and convalescent) were obtained from the United States, Italy and Spain. Sample material is recorded as cDNA or gDNA derived from T cells, B-cell-depleted T cells, or PBMCs.

CDR3 length equals 18 residues. The trim removed 4 bases at V and 5 bases at J, leaving 15 bases unmatched. The V gene's germline CDR1 is LNHDA and CDR2 SQIVND (reference sequence). Sequencing input: peripheral blood. The chain employs TRBV19 and TRBJ1-5, with 9 bases identical to TRBD1. This receptor was taken from a woman in her forties or fifties who had recovered from COVID-19. The CDR3 DNA is TGTGCCAGTAGTAGAACCCTACTTCTGGGACAGGGTCATCAGCCCCAGCATTTT. It codes for CASSRTLLLGQGHQPQHF.